This TCR beta chain was documented in a study of blood T cell repertoires in COVID-19. The CDR3 has 14 amino acids. J was trimmed by 1 base and V by 2 bases; bases with no gene match: 1. CDR1 MNHEY and CDR2 SVGEGT come from the germline V gene. As originally analysed: Amplification of reference gene primers provided the estimated nucleated cell counts. This table comes from immunoSEQ multiplex PCR, and its TCRdb copy is limited to in-frame clones, with some not included. D and trimming come from the DNA, and the V and J calls and clone size come from that table. The data hold about 210,000 clones, with just under 90% observed a single time.

The J gene is TRBJ1-1, the V gene TRBV6-2 or TRBV6-3; 7 bases are shared with TRBD1. This TCR was recovered from a man younger than 40 who had recovered from COVID-19. What was sequenced was PBMCs or T cells enriched from blood (not recorded which). CDR3 coding DNA: TGTGCCAGCAGTTACCGGGACAGGAACACTGAAGCTTTCTTT. This encodes CASSYRDRNTEAFF.